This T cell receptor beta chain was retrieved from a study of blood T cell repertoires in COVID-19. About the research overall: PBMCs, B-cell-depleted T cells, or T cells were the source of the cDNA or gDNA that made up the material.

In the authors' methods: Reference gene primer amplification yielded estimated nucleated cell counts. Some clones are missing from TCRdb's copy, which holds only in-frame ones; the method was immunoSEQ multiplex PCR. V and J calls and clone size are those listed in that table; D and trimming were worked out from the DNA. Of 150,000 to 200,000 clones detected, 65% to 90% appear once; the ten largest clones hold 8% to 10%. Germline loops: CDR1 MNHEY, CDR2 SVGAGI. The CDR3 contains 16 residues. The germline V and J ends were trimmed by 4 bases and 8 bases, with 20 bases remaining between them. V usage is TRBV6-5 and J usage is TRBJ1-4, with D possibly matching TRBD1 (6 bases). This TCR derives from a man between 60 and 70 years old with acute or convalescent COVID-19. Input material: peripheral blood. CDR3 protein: CASSSATGSTDEKLFF. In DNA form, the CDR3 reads TGTGCCAGCAGTTCCGCCACAGGGTCCACGGACGAAAAACTGTTTTTT.